One sample yielded the 16 T cell receptor beta chains listed below, sequenced in a study of shared clonotypes between healthy human individuals. TCRdb's table, derived via immunoSEQ multiplex PCR, lists solely in-frame clones and lacks some. The profile covers over 950,000 clones, with roughly 80% appearing a single time and roughly 0.83% taken by the ten largest. The specimen sequenced was memory CD4+ T cells from PBMCs. Subset here: CD45RA-negative fraction. The receptors were sampled from a man aged 18-30 years in good health. Some clones in this sample may be carry-over from other donors' samples.

This clone was seen more than once but under ten times. The chain joins TRBV28 to TRBJ2-1; 9 bases are shared with TRBD2. Germline V gene lookup returns CDR1 MDHEN and CDR2 SYDVKM. Losses at the gene ends were 7 bases for V and 7 bases for J; bases not matched to a gene: 20. CDR3 length equals 18 residues. CDR3 in amino acids: CASTLPSGSSGSLNEQFF. The CDR3 DNA sequence: TGTGCCAGCACCCTACCCTCAGGTAGTAGCGGGAGCTTGAATGAGCAGTTCTTC.

The gene calls are TRBV11-3 and TRBJ1-2; D gene uncertain. The CDR3 length is 15 residues. Germline V gene sequence: CDR1 SGHNT, CDR2 YENEEA. V was shortened by 1 base and J by 5 bases, with 14 bases between the two germline ends. CDR3 coding DNA: TGTGCCAGCAGCTTAGTTTCCTCCCCGGGGTATGGCTACACCTTC. Its translation is CASSLVSSPGYGYTF.

Written as DNA, the CDR3 is TGTGCCAGCAGCAATCAGGGGGAAGGCAACTATGGCTACACCTTC. Translated: CASSNQGEGNYGYTF. This chain joins TRBV28 and TRBJ1-2; TRBD1 agrees at 7 bases. The germline gives CDR1 MDHEN, CDR2 SYDVKM. The CDR3 runs 15 residues. Losses at the gene ends were 6 bases for V and 2 bases for J; bases not matched to a gene: 9.

This CDR3 reads CASSYPGGSNEKLFF. CDR3 coding DNA: TGCGCCAGCAGTTACCCCGGAGGCTCTAATGAAAAACTGTTTTTT. This sequence joins TRBV4-1 and TRBJ1-4; D gene uncertain. The V gene lost 6 bases and the J gene lost 3 bases, with 14 bases spanning the gap. The CDR3 runs to 15 residues. In germline, CDR1 is MGHRA, CDR2 YSYEKL.

This clone was recorded at least ten times. The V call is TRBV30, the J call TRBJ1-5; 9 nucleotides match TRBD1. Per the germline V gene, CDR1 is GTSNPN and CDR2 is SVGIG (reference sequence). The CDR3 length is 13 residues. The CDR3, as DNA: TGTGCTACTGACAGGGGGATGGGTCAGCCCCAGCATTTT. It is translated as CATDRGMGQPQHF.

The chain uses TRBV14 and TRBJ2-5; a weak D match, TRBD2 (6 bases). CDR3 length: 18 amino acids. V lost 1 base and J 1 base, leaving 19 bases between the germline ends. The germline CDR1 and CDR2 sequences are SGHDN and FVKESK. The CDR3 here is CASSQGTLKAGRQETQYF. For the CDR3, the DNA is TGTGCCAGCAGCCAAGGTACCCTTAAGGCGGGACGCCAAGAGACCCAGTACTTC.

This clone was picked up many times. This chain links TRBV11-2 with TRBJ1-5, with TRBD1 as a possible D gene (5 bases). CDR3 length equals 16 residues. V lost 3 bases to trimming and J lost 0 bases, with 12 bases between them. From germline, CDR1 is SGHAT and CDR2 FQNNGV. The CDR3, as DNA: TGTGCCAGCAGCTTCCGGACAAATTATAGCAATCAGCCCCAGCATTTT. It codes for CASSFRTNYSNQPQHF.

The chain employs TRBV19 and TRBJ2-7, with D perhaps matching TRBD1 (5 bases). The V end lost 7 bases, the J end lost 0 bases, and 16 bases lay between the germline ends. This CDR3 has 15 amino acids. CDR1 is LNHDA, CDR2 SQIVND, per germline (reference sequence). As DNA, the CDR3 is TGTGCCAGTAAGAGGACACTCCTGGCCTCCTACGAGCAGTACTTC. Protein product: CASKRTLLASYEQYF.

This clone was recorded a few times. Other DNA sequences in this sample translate to the same CDR3. This chain joins TRBV2 and TRBJ1-2; D is unresolved. The ends were cut back, 2 bases at V and 5 bases at J, with 6 bases in the middle. Germline-derived CDR1 and CDR2 are SNHLY and FYNNEI. The CDR3 is 12 residues long. CDR3 protein: CASSEQSYGYTF. The CDR3 coding sequence is TGTGCCAGCAGTGAACAGAGTTATGGCTACACCTTC.

Remarks on this clone: One base away lies a much larger clone, so this may be a sequencing read error. Within the sample, other DNA sequences also encode this same CDR3. The chain recombines TRBV29-1 with TRBJ2-3; perhaps TRBD1 as D (5 bases). The V and J ends lost 7 bases and 3 bases respectively, with 11 bases between them. Germline assignment: CDR1 SQVTM and CDR2 ANQGSEA. The CDR3 sequence is 12 residues long. CDR3 region: CSGGGNTDTQYF. The CDR3 DNA reads TGCAGCGGGGGCGGTAATACAGATACGCAGTATTTT.

This clone occurred a few times. One end of the junction varies from germline; a read error may be responsible. This rearrangement joins TRBV6-1 to TRBJ1-2, with D possibly TRBD1 on 5 matching bases. The length of the CDR3 is 13 residues. Germline CDR1 reads MNHNS; CDR2 reads SASEGT. The CDR3 region is CASNEVRVDGYTF. In DNA, the CDR3 is TGTGCCAGCAATGAAGTCAGGGTGGATGGCTACACCTTC.

A single count supports this clone. The gene calls are TRBV11-3 and TRBJ2-1; 11 positions agree with TRBD2. Germline CDR1 is SGHNT and CDR2 is YENEEA. With V trimmed by 3 bases and J by 10 bases, 2 bases remained unmatched. The CDR3 is made up of 13 amino acids. Here the CDR3 reads CASSFLAGGEQFF. The CDR3 DNA is TGTGCCAGCAGCTTCCTAGCGGGAGGCGAGCAGTTCTTC.

The chain carries TRBV15 and TRBJ1-4, with TRBD1 as a possible D gene (5 bases). Trimming shortened V by 0 bases and J by 10 bases, and 18 bases separated the two germline ends. Germline CDR1 reads LNHNV; CDR2 reads YYDKDF (reference sequence). The CDR3 length is 16 residues. The CDR3 sequence is CATSRDGLRGRVKLFF. CDR3 DNA: TGTGCCACCAGCAGAGATGGTCTTAGGGGAAGGGTAAAACTGTTTTTT.

The chain joins TRBV14 to TRBJ2-3; no reliable D call. From germline, CDR1 is SGHDN and CDR2 FVKESK. This CDR3 comprises 13 residues. V was cut by 0 bases and J by 4 bases, with 5 bases left in between. CDR3 DNA: TGTGCCAGCAGCCAAGATCTGGCAGATACGCAGTATTTT. This encodes CASSQDLADTQYF. Complete variable domain (other parts from reference TRBV14 and TRBJ2-3): EAGVTQFPSHSVIEKGQTVTLRCDPISGHDNLYWYRRVMGKEIKFLLHFVKESKQDESGMPNNRFLAERTGGTYSTLKVQPAELEDSGVYFCASSQDLADTQYFGPGTRLTVL.

This clone was observed a single time. This chain uses TRBV15 with TRBJ2-5; TRBD2 might be the D (6 bases). V was cut by 3 bases and J by 7 bases, with 9 bases left in between. The CDR3 runs 12 residues. The germline CDR1 and CDR2 sequences are LNHNV and YYDKDF (reference sequence). The chain's CDR3 is CATSRPGGTQYF. The CDR3 DNA follows: TGTGCCACCAGCAGGCCCGGGGGGACCCAGTACTTC.

This chain connects TRBV5-1 to TRBJ1-4; D gene unclear. Between the trimmed V and J ends, which lost 0 bases and 0 bases, there was a span of 6 bases. CDR1 SGHRS and CDR2 YFSETQ come from the germline V gene. This CDR3 contains 15 residues. The CDR3 sequence: CASSLGDTTNEKLFF. The DNA for the CDR3 is TGCGCCAGCAGCTTGGGCGATACAACTAATGAAAAACTGTTTTTT.